The T cell receptor beta chain described here comes from a study of STAT3 mutations in large granular lymphocyte leukemia. Study at large: Roughly half the longitudinally sequenced T-LGLL patients had canonical STAT3 mutations.

This clone was detected only once. Its target is unknown. Generated by immunoSEQ multiplex PCR, the TCRdb table keeps only in-frame clones and is missing some. Of around 4,700 clones listed, under 70% are singletons. Trimming took off 0 bases at V and 8 bases at J, with 7 bases between the two ends. Germline CDR1 KGHSH, CDR2 LQKENI. The CDR3 loop spans 13 amino acids. Study-level results: Every T-cell large granular lymphocyte leukemia patient had at least one immunodominant TCR beta clonotype. In about 30% of the 18 patients, new TCR clonotypes emerged after therapy.

The J gene is TRBJ2-2, the V gene TRBV18, with a tentative D call TRBD2 (5 bases). Sequencing was done on a sample of peripheral blood mononuclear cells. This receptor was identified in a male patient aged 50 to 60 with T-cell large granular lymphocyte leukemia. Some clones in this sample may be carry-over from other donors' samples. CDR3 nucleotides: TGTGCCAGCTCACCACCCAGACTAGGGGAGCTGTTTTTT. The encoded protein is CASSPPRLGELFF.